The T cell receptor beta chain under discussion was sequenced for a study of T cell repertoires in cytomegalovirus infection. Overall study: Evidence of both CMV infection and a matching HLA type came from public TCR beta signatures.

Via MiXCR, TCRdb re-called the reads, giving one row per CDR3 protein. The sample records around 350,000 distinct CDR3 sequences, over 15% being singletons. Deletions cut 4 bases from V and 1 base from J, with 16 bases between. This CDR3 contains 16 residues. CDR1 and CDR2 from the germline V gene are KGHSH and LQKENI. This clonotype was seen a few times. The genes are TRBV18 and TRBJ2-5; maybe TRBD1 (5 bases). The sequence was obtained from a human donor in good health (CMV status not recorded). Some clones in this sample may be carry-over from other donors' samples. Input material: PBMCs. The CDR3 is CASSRFKTDSQETQYF. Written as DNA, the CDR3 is TGTGCCAGCTCACGATTTAAGACAGATAGCCAAGAGACCCAGTACTTC.